This note documents a single T cell receptor (beta chain) sequence. Its specificity is unknown. The germline V gene encodes CDR1 MNHEY and CDR2 SVGEGT. CDR3 length: 15 residues. The germline V and J ends were trimmed by 5 bases and 0 bases, with 8 bases remaining between them. The data were taken from a study of TIL therapy for anti-PD-1-resistant metastatic lung cancer. Findings of the study overall: TIL cultures after expansion showed higher clonality and lower diversity than baseline tumor (median 6% vs 31%).

Sequencing used immunoSEQ v3. Produced via immunoSEQ multiplex PCR; TCRdb's table is partial and in-frame only. Here the sample spans some 90,000 clones, around three fifths being singletons. Time point meaning: pre-treatment sample, taken before nivolumab and TIL therapy. Pleural nodules or supraclavicular lymph nodes made up most of the excised metastases sampled. The specimen was tumor tissue, collected at baseline. This receptor was identified in a person between 25 and 80 years old with non-small cell lung cancer. The chain is built from TRBV6-2 or TRBV6-3 and TRBJ2-6; D remains unclear. This CDR3 reads CASSTRDSGANVLTF. The DNA of the CDR3 is TGTGCCAGCAGTACACGTGACTCTGGGGCCAACGTCCTGACTTTC.